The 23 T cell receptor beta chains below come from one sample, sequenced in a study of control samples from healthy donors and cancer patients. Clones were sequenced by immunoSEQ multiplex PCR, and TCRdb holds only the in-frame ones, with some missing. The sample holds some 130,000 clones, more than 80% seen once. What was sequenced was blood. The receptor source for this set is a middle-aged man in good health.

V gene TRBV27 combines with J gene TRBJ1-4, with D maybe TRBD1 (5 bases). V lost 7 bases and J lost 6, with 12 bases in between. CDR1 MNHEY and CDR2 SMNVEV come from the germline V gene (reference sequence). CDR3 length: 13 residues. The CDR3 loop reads CASTGQGDEKLFF. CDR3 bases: TGTGCCAGCACTGGGCAGGGTGATGAAAAACTGTTTTTT.

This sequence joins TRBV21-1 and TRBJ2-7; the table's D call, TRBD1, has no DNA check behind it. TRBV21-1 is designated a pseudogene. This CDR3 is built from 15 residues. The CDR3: CASSGRDILTYEQYF. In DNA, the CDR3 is TGTGCCAGCAGCGGCCGGGACATATTAACCTACGAGCAGTACTTC.

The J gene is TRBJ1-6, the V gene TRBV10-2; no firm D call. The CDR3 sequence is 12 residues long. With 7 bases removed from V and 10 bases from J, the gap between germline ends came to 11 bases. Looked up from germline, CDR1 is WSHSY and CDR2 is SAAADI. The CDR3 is CASNNGESPLHF. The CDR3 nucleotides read TGCGCCAGCAATAACGGGGAATCACCCCTCCACTTT.

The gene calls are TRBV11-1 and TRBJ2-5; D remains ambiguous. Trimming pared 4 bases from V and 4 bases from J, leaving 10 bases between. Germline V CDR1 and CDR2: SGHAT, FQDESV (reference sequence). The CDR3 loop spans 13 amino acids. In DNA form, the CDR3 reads TGTGCCAGCAGCTGGGGTGTCGCAGAGACCCAGTACTTC. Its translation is CASSWGVAETQYF.

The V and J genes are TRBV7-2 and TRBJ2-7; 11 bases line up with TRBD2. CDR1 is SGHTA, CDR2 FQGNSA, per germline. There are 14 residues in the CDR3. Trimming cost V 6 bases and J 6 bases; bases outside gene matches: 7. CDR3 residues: CASSTTSGGREQYF. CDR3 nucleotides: TGTGCCAGCAGTACAACTAGCGGGGGACGCGAGCAGTACTTC. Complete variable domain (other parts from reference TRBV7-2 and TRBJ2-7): GAGVSQSPSNKVTEKGKDVELRCDPISGHTALYWYRQSLGQGLEFLIYFQGNSAPDKSGLPSDRFSAERTGGSVSTLTIQRTQQEDSAVYLCASSTTSGGREQYFGPGTRLTVT.

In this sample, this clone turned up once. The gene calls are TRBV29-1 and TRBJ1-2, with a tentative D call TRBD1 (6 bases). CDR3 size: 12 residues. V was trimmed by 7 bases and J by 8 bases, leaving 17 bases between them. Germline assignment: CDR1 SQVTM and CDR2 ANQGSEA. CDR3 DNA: TGCAGCGGTCTACAGGGAAGAGGCGGCTACACCTTC. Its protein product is CSGLQGRGGYTF.

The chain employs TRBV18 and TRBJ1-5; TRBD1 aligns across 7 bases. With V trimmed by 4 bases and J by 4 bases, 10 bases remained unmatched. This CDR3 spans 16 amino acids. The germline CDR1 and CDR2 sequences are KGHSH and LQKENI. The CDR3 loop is CASSHHDRDLNQPQHF. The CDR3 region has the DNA TGTGCCAGCTCACACCACGACAGGGACCTTAATCAGCCCCAGCATTTT.

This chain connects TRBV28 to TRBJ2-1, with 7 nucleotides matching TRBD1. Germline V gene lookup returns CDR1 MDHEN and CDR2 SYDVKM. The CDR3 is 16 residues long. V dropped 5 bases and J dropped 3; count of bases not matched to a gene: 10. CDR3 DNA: TGTGCCAGCAGTCCACGAATCGGACAGGTCTACAATGAGCAGTTCTTC. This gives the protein CASSPRIGQVYNEQFF. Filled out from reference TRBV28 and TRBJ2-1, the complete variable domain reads DVKVTQSSRYLVKRTGEKVFLECVQDMDHENMFWYRQDPGLGLRLIYFSYDVKMKEKGDIPEGYSVSREKKERFSLILESASTNQTSMYLCASSPRIGQVYNEQFFGPGTRLTVL.

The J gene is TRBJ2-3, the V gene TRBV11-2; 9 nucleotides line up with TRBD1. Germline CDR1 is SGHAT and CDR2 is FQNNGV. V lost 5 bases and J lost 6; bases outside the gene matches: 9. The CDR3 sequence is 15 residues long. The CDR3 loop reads CASSPGQGIRDTQYF. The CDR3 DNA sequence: TGTGCCAGCAGCCCAGGACAGGGGATTAGGGATACGCAGTATTTT.

CDR3 sequence reads: CATNQGGSSPLHF. CDR3 coding DNA: TGTGCCACCAACCAGGGGGGTAGTTCACCCCTCCACTTT. The V gene is TRBV19, the J gene TRBJ1-6; TRBD1 aligns across 7 bases. The CDR3 contains 13 residues. Germline V gene sequence: CDR1 LNHDA, CDR2 SQIVND (reference sequence). Unmatched junction bases numbered 9, after V lost 10 bases and J lost 9 bases.

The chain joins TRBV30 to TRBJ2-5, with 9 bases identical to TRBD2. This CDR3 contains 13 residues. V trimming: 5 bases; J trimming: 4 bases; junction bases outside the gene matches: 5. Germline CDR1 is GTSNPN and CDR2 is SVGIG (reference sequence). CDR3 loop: CAWVLAGSETQYF. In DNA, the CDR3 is TGTGCCTGGGTACTAGCGGGCTCAGAGACCCAGTACTTC.

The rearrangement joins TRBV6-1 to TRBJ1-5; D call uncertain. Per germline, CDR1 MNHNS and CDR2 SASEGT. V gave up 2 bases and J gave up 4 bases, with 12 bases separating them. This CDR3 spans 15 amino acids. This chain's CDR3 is CASSESGNRNQPQHF. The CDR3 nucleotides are TGTGCCAGCAGTGAAAGCGGAAACAGAAATCAGCCCCAGCATTTT.

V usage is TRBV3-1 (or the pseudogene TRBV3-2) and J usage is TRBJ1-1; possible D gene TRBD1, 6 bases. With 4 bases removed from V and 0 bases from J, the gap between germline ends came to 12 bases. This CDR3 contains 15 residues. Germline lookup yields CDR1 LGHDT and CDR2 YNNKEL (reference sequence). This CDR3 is CASSLHGQMNTEAFF. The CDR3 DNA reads TGTGCCAGCAGCCTCCATGGACAGATGAACACTGAAGCTTTCTTT.

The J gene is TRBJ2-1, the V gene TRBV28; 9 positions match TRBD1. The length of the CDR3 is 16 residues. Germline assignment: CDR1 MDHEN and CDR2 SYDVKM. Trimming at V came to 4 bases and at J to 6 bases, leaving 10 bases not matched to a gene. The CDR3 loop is CASSSFSGTGPNEQFF. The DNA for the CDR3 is TGTGCCAGCAGTTCATTTTCCGGGACAGGGCCCAATGAGCAGTTCTTC. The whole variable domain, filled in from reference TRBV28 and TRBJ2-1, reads DVKVTQSSRYLVKRTGEKVFLECVQDMDHENMFWYRQDPGLGLRLIYFSYDVKMKEKGDIPEGYSVSREKKERFSLILESASTNQTSMYLCASSSFSGTGPNEQFFGPGTRLTVL.

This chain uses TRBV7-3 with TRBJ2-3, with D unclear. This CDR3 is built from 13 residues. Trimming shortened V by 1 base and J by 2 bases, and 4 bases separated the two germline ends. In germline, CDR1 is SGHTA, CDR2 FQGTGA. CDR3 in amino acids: CASSLMATDTQYF. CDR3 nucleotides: TGTGCCAGCAGCTTAATGGCCACAGATACGCAGTATTTT.

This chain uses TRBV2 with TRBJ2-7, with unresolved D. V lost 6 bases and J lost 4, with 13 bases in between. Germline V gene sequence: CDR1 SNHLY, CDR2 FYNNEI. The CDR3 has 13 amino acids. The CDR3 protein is CASRAERWYEQYF. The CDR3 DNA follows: TGTGCCAGCAGGGCAGAACGGTGGTACGAGCAGTACTTC.

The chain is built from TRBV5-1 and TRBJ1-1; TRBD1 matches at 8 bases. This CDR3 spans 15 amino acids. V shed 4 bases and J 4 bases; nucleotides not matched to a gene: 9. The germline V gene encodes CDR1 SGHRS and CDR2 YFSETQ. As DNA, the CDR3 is TGCGCCAGCAGCCAAGGACAGGGCCATACCACTGAAGCTTTCTTT. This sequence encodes CASSQGQGHTTEAFF. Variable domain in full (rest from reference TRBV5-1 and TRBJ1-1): KAGVTQTPRYLIKTRGQQVTLSCSPISGHRSVSWYQQTPGQGLQFLFEYFSETQRNKGNFPGRFSGRQFSNSRSEMNVSTLELGDSALYLCASSQGQGHTTEAFFGQGTRLTVV.

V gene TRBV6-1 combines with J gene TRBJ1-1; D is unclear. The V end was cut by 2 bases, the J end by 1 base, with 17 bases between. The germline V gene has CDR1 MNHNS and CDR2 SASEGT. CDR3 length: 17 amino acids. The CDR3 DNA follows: TGTGCCAGCAGTGAACCGCGGTCGGGAGCCAAGAACACTGAAGCTTTCTTT. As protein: CASSEPRSGAKNTEAFF.

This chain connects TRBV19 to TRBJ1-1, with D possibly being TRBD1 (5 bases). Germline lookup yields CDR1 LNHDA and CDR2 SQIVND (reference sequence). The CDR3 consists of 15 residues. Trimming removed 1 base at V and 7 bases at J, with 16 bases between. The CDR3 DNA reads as TGTGCCAGTAGTATAGGGGCAGGGAATAGCGGTGAAGCTTTCTTT. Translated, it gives CASSIGAGNSGEAFF.

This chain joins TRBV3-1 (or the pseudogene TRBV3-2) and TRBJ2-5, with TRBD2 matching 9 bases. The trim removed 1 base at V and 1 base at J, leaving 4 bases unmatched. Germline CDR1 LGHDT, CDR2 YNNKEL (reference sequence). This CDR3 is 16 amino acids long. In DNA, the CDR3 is TGTGCCAGCAGCCAAGGGGCGGGGGGGGGCCAAGAGACCCAGTACTTC. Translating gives CASSQGAGGGQETQYF.

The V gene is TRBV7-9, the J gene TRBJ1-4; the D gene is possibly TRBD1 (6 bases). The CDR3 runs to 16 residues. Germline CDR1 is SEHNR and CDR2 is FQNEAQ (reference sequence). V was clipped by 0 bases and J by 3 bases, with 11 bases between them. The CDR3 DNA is TGTGCCAGCAGCTTAGCCGGGGGCAAGGCTAATGAAAAACTGTTTTTT. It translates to CASSLAGGKANEKLFF. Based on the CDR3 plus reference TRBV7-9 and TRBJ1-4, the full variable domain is DTGVSQNPRHKITKRGQNVTFRCDPISEHNRLYWYRQTLGQGPEFLTYFQNEAQLEKSRLLSDRFSAERPKGSFSTLEIQRTEQGDSAMYLCASSLAGGKANEKLFFGSGTQLSVL.

The CDR3 DNA sequence: TGTGCCAGTAGTATGGTCGACGAGGGCTACAATGAGCAGTTCTTC. It specifies CASSMVDEGYNEQFF. The chain is built from TRBV19 and TRBJ2-1; tentative D call: TRBD2 (5 bases). V was trimmed by 3 bases and J by 3 bases, leaving 12 bases between them. CDR1 is LNHDA and CDR2 is SQIVND in the germline V gene (reference sequence). This CDR3 contains 15 residues.

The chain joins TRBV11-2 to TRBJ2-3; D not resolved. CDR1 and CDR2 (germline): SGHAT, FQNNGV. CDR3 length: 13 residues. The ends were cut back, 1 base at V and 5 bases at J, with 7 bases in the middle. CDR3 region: CASSLAYRDTQYF. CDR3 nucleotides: TGTGCCAGCAGCTTAGCGTACCGAGATACGCAGTATTTT.